The present T cell receptor beta chain was sequenced within a study of neurological immune-mediated disorders. Notes on the study in general: Multiple sclerosis, the disease with the least TCR clonal expansion, fell below healthy controls, whereas HTLV-1-associated myelopathy showed the most.

This clonotype was seen ten or more times. As yet, its antigen is unknown. PBMCs stored at -80 C, 2 million in total, were the source of the unsorted libraries. Synthesis of cDNA used 5'RACE (with 10-nucleotide random UMIs). Every sequencing run drew on 15-18 subjects and yielded over 200 million TCR-beta sequences. TCRdb analysed the 5' RACE reads with MiXCR anew, one entry per CDR3 protein. The sample lists 25,000 to 30,000 distinct CDR3 sequences; 5% to 8% were seen once. Per germline, CDR1 DFQATT and CDR2 SNEGSKA (reference sequence). J lost 7 bases, V lost 0 bases, and 6 bases had no gene match. The CDR3 totals 17 residues.

Sequenced input: PBMCs. This sequence originates from a woman aged 45-59 years in good health. V usage is TRBV20-1 and J usage is TRBJ2-1, with TRBD2 matching 16 bases. This chain's CDR3 is CSARDGGLAGGGNEQFF. The CDR3 DNA follows: TGCAGTGCTAGAGATGGGGGACTAGCGGGAGGGGGTAATGAGCAGTTCTTC.